The sample holds a few counts of the clone carrying this TCR beta chain. The antigen is undetermined. This may arise from a read error, as a much more abundant clone is one base away. The CDR3 runs 13 residues. Looked up from germline, CDR1 is MDHEN and CDR2 is SYDVKM. Indicated time point: persistent/refractory GD, antithyroid drugs over 5 years with positive TRAb. RNA extracted from PBMCs served as the sequencing template. Sequencing libraries for TCR beta were prepared with iRepertoire HTBI primers and Arm-PCR of CDR3 regions. TCRdb itself ran the multiplex PCR reads through MiXCR, one entry per CDR3 protein. The sample contains approximately 380,000 distinct CDR3 sequences, around 21% of which appear only once. This record belongs to a study of regulatory T cells in long-lasting Graves disease. About the research overall: Persistence in Graves' disease required over 5 years of antithyroid drugs plus positive TSH receptor antibodies.

Study observations and caveats: Less diverse TCR repertoires were seen in persistent Graves' patients than in newly diagnosed ones. More public clonotypes were shared by persistent patients (2,741) than by new patients (approximately 1,000).

The source was peripheral blood mononuclear cells (PBMCs), collected when the disease was refractory, from a patient treated with antithyroid drugs. V is TRBV28 and J is TRBJ1-1; tentatively, D is TRBD1 (5 bases). The sequence was obtained from a female donor with Graves disease. The CDR3 DNA reads TGTGCCAGCAGGAGGACACCGAACACTGAAGCTTCCTTT. Translating gives CASRRTPNTEASF.